This TCR beta chain stems from a study of vaccination effects on CD4 cells after COVID-19. Of note for this clone: Its antigen remains unidentified.

Expansion of antigen-specific CD4+ T cells with viral peptide pools was carried out by the ViraFEST assay before sequencing. CD4+ T cell isolation took place after approximately 11 days of culture. Vaccinated recipients, who were negative for nucleocapsid antibodies, had no history of SARS-CoV-2 infection. The CDR3 has 14 residues. Germline loops: CDR1 LGHDT, CDR2 YNNKEL (reference sequence). After removal of 6 bases from V and 8 bases from J, the junction contained 10 bases not matched to a gene. Profiled with immunoSEQ multiplex PCR; TCRdb holds only in-frame clones, not every one. The table lists about 24,000 clones, 71% of them singletons, with around 12% in the top ten.

The chain uses TRBV3-1 (or the pseudogene TRBV3-2) and TRBJ1-2, with 9 bases that match TRBD1. The specimen was CD4+ T cells from PBMCs cultured with HCoV-OC43 spike peptides, collected before COVID-19 vaccination. Documented subset: HCoV-OC43 spike overlapping peptide pool stimulation. The sequence was obtained from a human donor who received a COVID-19 vaccine. In DNA, the CDR3 is TGTGCCAGCAGTTTTACCGGGACAGGGAAAGGCTACACCTTC. Translating it yields CASSFTGTGKGYTF.